This T cell receptor (beta chain) was retrieved from a study of OX40 agonist ivuxolimab in advanced cancers. Turning to the study itself: All patients had ivuxolimab intravenously every 2 weeks at 0.01 to 10 mg/kg. Melanoma, hepatocellular carcinoma, head and neck or renal cell cancer occurred in dose-escalation patients. Study-wide results and caveats: Fewer expanded clones were found on average in CD4+ than in CD8+ T cells. Both blood CD4+ and CD8+ T cells showed clonal growth by week 6 at 0.1 to 3.0 mg/kg.

Germline loops: CDR1 KGHSH, CDR2 LQKENI. The CDR3 length is 15 residues. V lost 3 bases and J 5 bases, leaving 13 bases between the germline ends. This clone was counted once. Its specificity is not known. TCRdb's copy holds only in-frame clones and misses some; the assay was immunoSEQ multiplex PCR. The table records about 71,000 clones, roughly nine tenths of them present only once. This chain connects TRBV18 to TRBJ1-4, with no clear D. The source of this sequence is an adult with an advanced solid tumor such as melanoma, head and neck, liver or kidney cancer. The sample here was CD4+ or CD8+ T cells sorted from blood, taken in a trial of the OX40 agonist ivuxolimab. The CDR3 sequence: CASSPRDGPNEKLFF. CDR3 nucleotide sequence: TGTGCCAGCTCACCTCGAGACGGGCCCAATGAAAAACTGTTTTTT.